The following is a T cell receptor beta chain sequence with its context. The data belong to a study of control samples from healthy donors and cancer patients. Germline V CDR1 and CDR2: LGHNT, FRNRAP. The CDR3 consists of 14 residues. V lost 6 bases and J lost 3, with 13 bases in between. Here immunoSEQ multiplex PCR was the method, and the copy in TCRdb shows in-frame clones only, minus some. This sample has tens of thousands of clones; 85% to 90% occur once, and the top ten carry 5.5%. This TCR came from a man in his forties or fifties in good health. The rearrangement links TRBV12-5 to TRBJ2-3; D gene ambiguous. The source material was blood. CDR3 DNA sequence: TGTGCTAGTGGCATCGGGTGGGAAACAGATACGCAGTATTTT. Amino acids: CASGIGWETDTQYF. Full variable domain (rest looked up from reference TRBV12-5 and TRBJ2-3): DARVTQTPRHKVTEMGQEVTMRCQPILGHNTVFWYRQTMMQGLELLAYFRNRAPLDDSGMPKDRFSAEMPDATLATLKIQPSEPRDSAVYFCASGIGWETDTQYFGPGTRLTVL.